A single sample gave rise to the 14 T cell receptor beta chains below, sequenced in a study of blood T cell repertoires in COVID-19. Repertoires were generated with immunoSEQ multiplex PCR, while TCRdb's copy carries only in-frame clones and drops some. Of 250,000 or so clones listed, around nine tenths are singletons. Sequences were obtained from peripheral blood. These receptor sequences come from a man aged 35 to 55 with active or convalescent COVID-19.

This chain connects TRBV10-1 to TRBJ1-6; 7 bases map to TRBD1. J was trimmed by 6 bases and V by 7 bases; bases with no gene match: 3. This CDR3 spans 13 amino acids. The germline gives CDR1 WNHNN, CDR2 SYGVQD (reference sequence). This chain's CDR3 is CASTSGGNSPLHF. For the CDR3, the DNA is TGCGCCAGCACATCAGGGGGTAATTCACCCCTCCACTTT.

The rearrangement links TRBV28 to TRBJ1-2; the match to TRBD1 covers 7 bases. The ends lost 3 bases at V and 2 bases at J; junction bases unmatched: 9. Looked up from germline, CDR1 is MDHEN and CDR2 is SYDVKM. CDR3 size: 16 residues. CDR3 nucleotide sequence: TGTGCCAGCAGTTTGAGGGGGCAGTTTAGAAACTATGGCTACACCTTC. Encoded protein: CASSLRGQFRNYGYTF.

The chain employs TRBV5-1 and TRBJ1-4; 8 bases are a match to TRBD1. J was trimmed by 7 bases and V by 4 bases; bases with no gene match: 12. The germline gives CDR1 SGHRS, CDR2 YFSETQ. CDR3 length: 16 amino acids. CDR3 sequence: CASSTEPTGAGEKLFF. Written as DNA, the CDR3 is TGCGCCAGCAGCACGGAACCGACAGGGGCAGGTGAAAAACTGTTTTTT.

V and J are TRBV5-8 and TRBJ1-2, with 7 bases lining up with TRBD1. In germline, CDR1 is SGHTS, CDR2 YDEGEE. The CDR3 consists of 15 residues. The J segment lost 1 base and the V segment lost 4 bases, leaving 7 bases of the junction unmatched. In nucleotides, the CDR3 is TGTGCCAGCAGCCAGGGACAGCGAATTAACTATGGCTACACCTTC. It encodes CASSQGQRINYGYTF.

This chain joins TRBV25-1 and TRBJ1-6; 9 nucleotides agree with TRBD1. CDR1 is MGHDK, CDR2 SYGVNS, per germline. CDR3 length: 15 amino acids. J was trimmed by 9 bases and V by 4 bases; bases with no gene match: 7. As DNA, the CDR3 is TGTGCCAGCAGTGCCCTAACAGGGGGCCCTTCACCCCTCCACTTT. It encodes CASSALTGGPSPLHF. Looking up the rest from reference TRBV25-1 and TRBJ1-6 gives the full variable domain: EADIYQTPRYLVIGTGKKITLECSQTMGHDKMYWYQQDPGMELHLIHYSYGVNSTEKGDLSSESTVSRIRTEHFPLTLESARPSHTSQYLCASSALTGGPSPLHFGNGTRLTVT.

With regard to this clone: A junction boundary mismatches the germline segment, possibly from a read error. The genes are TRBV3-1 (or the pseudogene TRBV3-2) and TRBJ2-3; 9 bases map to TRBD2. The germline V gene encodes CDR1 LGHDT and CDR2 YNNKEL (reference sequence). This CDR3 spans 19 amino acids. The CDR3 spells CARSKVPGLAGGRGDTQYF. The CDR3 nucleotides are TGTGCCCGCAGCAAGGTCCCGGGACTCGCGGGGGGGCGGGGAGATACGCAGTATTTT.

As to this clone: Other DNA variants within this sample encode the same CDR3. The J gene is TRBJ1-1, the V gene TRBV5-1; TRBD1 matches 8 bases. Trimming cost V 2 bases and J 5 bases; bases outside gene matches: 5. Germline CDR1 reads SGHRS; CDR2 reads YFSETQ. The length of the CDR3 is 14 residues. For the CDR3, the DNA is TGCGCCAGCAGCTTCCAGGGGGCAGGTACTGAAGCTTTCTTT. Translation: CASSFQGAGTEAFF.

The chain links TRBV6-6 to TRBJ2-1; 12 bases align to TRBD2. The junction had 4 bases not matched to a gene; V was cut back by 7 bases and J by 6 bases. CDR1 is MNHNY and CDR2 is SVGAGI in the germline V gene (reference sequence). This CDR3 comprises 14 residues. As DNA, the CDR3 is TGTGCCAGCAAAGGACTAGCGGGGTTCAATGAGCAGTTCTTC. This codes for CASKGLAGFNEQFF.

The chain links TRBV28 to TRBJ1-2; D may be TRBD1 (5 bases). The CDR3 extends over 12 amino acids. CDR1 and CDR2 from the germline V gene are MDHEN and SYDVKM. Trimming took 6 bases from V and 0 from J, leaving 5 bases between them. CDR3 sequence (DNA): TGTGCCAGCAGGACAGCTAACTATGGCTACACCTTC. This translates into CASRTANYGYTF.

This chain connects TRBV27 to TRBJ1-1; D remains ambiguous. Trimming cost V 0 bases and J 3 bases, with 8 bases left between them. The CDR3 extends over 14 amino acids. CDR1 is MNHEY, CDR2 SMNVEV, per germline (reference sequence). Here the CDR3 reads CASSLSQKYTEAFF. Here the CDR3 DNA reads TGTGCCAGCAGTTTATCGCAGAAGTACACTGAAGCTTTCTTT.

This clone was recorded once. The chain carries TRBV6-5 and TRBJ1-2; D possibly corresponds to TRBD1 (6 bases). CDR1 is MNHEY, CDR2 SVGAGI, per germline. Trimming cost V 2 bases and J 2 bases, with 6 bases left between them. The CDR3 length is 13 residues. The CDR3 coding sequence is TGTGCCAGCAGTTACGACAGGAACTATGGCTACACCTTC. It encodes CASSYDRNYGYTF.

The rearrangement joins TRBV9 to TRBJ2-1; the D is unclear. Per germline, CDR1 SGDLS and CDR2 YYNGEE. The CDR3 runs to 12 residues. V shed 3 bases and J shed 5 bases, with 6 bases lying between them. As DNA, the CDR3 is TGTGCCAGCAGCGGGAGAGACAATGAGCAGTTCTTC. Protein sequence: CASSGRDNEQFF.

A single count supports this clone. The chain combines TRBV7-9 with TRBJ2-7; possibly TRBD1 for D (6 bases). Trimming took off 5 bases at V and 4 bases at J, with 15 bases between the two ends. This CDR3 has 14 residues. From germline, CDR1 is SEHNR and CDR2 FQNEAQ (reference sequence). The CDR3 DNA reads TGTGCCAGCAGCATCCGGGACACCCTATACGAGCAGTACTTC. Protein product: CASSIRDTLYEQYF.

The chain uses TRBV25-1 and TRBJ1-5; 8 bases agree with TRBD1. Germline CDR1 MGHDK, CDR2 SYGVNS. This CDR3 spans 16 amino acids. The trim removed 4 bases at V and 4 bases at J, leaving 9 bases unmatched. CDR3 region: CASSGLTGAVNQPQHF. Here the CDR3 DNA reads TGTGCCAGCAGTGGCCTGACAGGGGCCGTGAATCAGCCCCAGCATTTT.